This T cell receptor (beta chain) was documented in a study of T cells in Graves' hyperthyroidism and ophthalmopathy. This clonotype occurred a few times. Exclusion of patients followed from uncontrolled infection, other autoimmune disease, pregnancy or lactation. The CDR3 is 16 amino acids. Between the trimmed V and J ends, which lost 0 bases and 2 bases, there was a span of 14 bases. Germline-derived CDR1 and CDR2 are DFQATT and SNEGSKA (reference sequence). It was RNA transcripts that yielded the amplified TCR beta CDR3 regions. HTBI primers drove first-round RT-PCR of the TCR CDR3. TCRdb re-analysed the multiplex PCR reads in MiXCR, keeping a single row per CDR3 protein. The sample records just under 750,000 distinct CDR3 sequences, roughly a third being singletons.

The specimen sequenced was blood. J is TRBJ1-5 and V is TRBV20-1; a weak D match, TRBD1 (5 bases). This clonotype originated in a woman aged 40 to 50 with Graves' hyperthyroidism. The CDR3 DNA sequence: TGCAGTGCTAGAGATGGTTGGGTCAGGGGCAATCAGCCCCAGCATTTT. As protein: CSARDGWVRGNQPQHF.